This T cell receptor (beta chain) came from a study of T cell changes during pregnancy in multiple sclerosis. Trimming removed 1 base from V and 8 bases from J; junction bases left unmatched: 11. The V gene's germline CDR1 is LNHDA and CDR2 SQIVND (reference sequence). The CDR3 totals 16 residues. Profiled with immunoSEQ multiplex PCR; TCRdb holds only in-frame clones, not every one. The sample has under 70,000 clones; roughly 91% are singletons. The TCR was taken from a female donor in good health, enrolled as a control in a pregnancy study. The chain employs TRBV19 and TRBJ2-1, with 7 bases that match TRBD2. The specimen comprised peripheral blood, sampled in the third trimester of pregnancy. This CDR3 is CASSIASGPMGYEQFF. The CDR3 DNA sequence: TGTGCCAGTAGTATAGCTAGCGGTCCAATGGGGTATGAGCAGTTCTTC.